This TCR beta chain emerged from a study of blood T cells in healthy people across ages. This clonotype was detected a few times. This CDR3 has 16 residues. The germline CDR1 and CDR2 sequences are LGHNA and YNFKEQ. V lost 4 bases and J 3 bases, leaving 16 bases between the germline ends. Per sample, no less than 5.5 micrograms of total RNA were extracted. It was with a sample-barcoded 5' primer and a J-beta primer mix that a second PCR of about 6 to 12 cycles was run. TCRdb reprocessed the 5' RACE reads via MiXCR and lists one record per CDR3 protein. The top ten clones hold approximately 2.9% of a sample with around 800,000 distinct CDR3 sequences, 25% to 30% of them seen once. The same sample was also used in a study of T cells of mothers and their children. Per that study: For cDNA synthesis, the complete extracted RNA was used (approximately 1.4 ug per 15 ul). In the second PCR, M1S primer introduced barcodes and 2-4 random bases.

Sequenced input: blood. The receptor was derived from a boy younger than 18 in good health. The V gene is TRBV4-2, the J gene TRBJ2-1; weak D call: TRBD1 (6 bases). The CDR3 loop is CASSPQSRGYYNEQFF. The CDR3, as DNA: TGTGCCAGCAGCCCCCAATCGAGGGGGTACTACAATGAGCAGTTCTTC.